This T cell receptor beta chain was documented in a study of CXCR3-negative and CXCR3-positive naive CD8 T cells. Points on this clonotype: The antigen remains unidentified.

Via 5' RACE with UMI labels, TRB cDNA libraries were prepared. Each CDR3 protein gets one entry in TCRdb, which reprocessed the 5' RACE reads and gives no DNA. The sample holds roughly 60,000 distinct CDR3 sequences. CDR1 is MGHDK, CDR2 SYGVNS, per germline. The CDR3 has 11 amino acids. General observations from the study: Naive cells, whether CXCR3-negative or CXCR3-positive, had similar TRBV-TRBJ usage, while memory cells differed. Naive cells with CXCR3 showed TRB CDR3s that were more hydrophobic than those in CXCR3-negative naive cells. For memory CD8+ cells diversity was much lower, but both naive subsets had comparably high diversity.

The sample taken for sequencing was naive CXCR3+ CD8+ T cells from blood. Sample subset: CD45RO-CCR7+CD27+CD95- naive CD8+ T cells expressing CXCR3 (TNR3+). This TCR was sampled from a human donor in good health. Some clones in this sample may be carry-over from other donors' samples. The rearrangement links TRBV25-1 to TRBJ1-2. The CDR3 loop is CASSGNYGYTF.